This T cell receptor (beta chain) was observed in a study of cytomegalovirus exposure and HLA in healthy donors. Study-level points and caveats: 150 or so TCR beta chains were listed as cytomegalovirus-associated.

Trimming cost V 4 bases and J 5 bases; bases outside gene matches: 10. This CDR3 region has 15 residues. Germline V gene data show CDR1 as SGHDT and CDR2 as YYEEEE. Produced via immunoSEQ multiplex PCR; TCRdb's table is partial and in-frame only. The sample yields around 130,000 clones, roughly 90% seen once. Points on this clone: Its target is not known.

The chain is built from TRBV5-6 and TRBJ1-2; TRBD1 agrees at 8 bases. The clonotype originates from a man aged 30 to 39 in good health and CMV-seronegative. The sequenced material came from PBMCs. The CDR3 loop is CASSPRDRNLYGYTF. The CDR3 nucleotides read TGTGCCAGCAGCCCCCGGGACAGGAACTTATATGGCTACACCTTC.